Below, 27 T cell receptor beta chains from the same sample are listed, as sequenced in a study of early T cells in non-severe SARS-CoV-2 infection. Via MiXCR, TCRdb re-called the 5' RACE reads, giving one row per CDR3 protein. The sample shows roughly 43,000 distinct CDR3 sequences, about 23% of them seen only once. Here the sequenced sample was whole blood, taken at baseline. The origin of the receptors is an adult who was a healthcare worker with PCR-confirmed SARS-CoV-2 infection or an uninfected control (not recorded which).

The chain carries TRBV9 and TRBJ2-7, with D unclear. This CDR3 spans 14 amino acids. CDR1 SGDLS and CDR2 YYNGEE come from the germline V gene. V dropped 0 bases and J dropped 2 bases, with 9 bases sitting between them. The CDR3 region is CASSVAWDPYEQYF. In DNA, the CDR3 is TGTGCCAGCAGCGTAGCTTGGGATCCCTACGAGCAGTACTTC.

V and J are TRBV24-1 and TRBJ1-2; D is uncertain. V was cut by 0 bases and J by 4 bases, with 8 bases left in between. From germline, CDR1 is KGHDR and CDR2 SFDVKD. This CDR3 comprises 14 residues. The CDR3 DNA reads as TGTGCCACCAGTGATTTGGCACGGATCTATGGCTACACCTTC. Residues: CATSDLARIYGYTF.

The V call is TRBV11-2, the J call TRBJ2-7; TRBD1 matches 9 bases. The CDR3 contains 14 residues. CDR1 and CDR2 from the germline V gene are SGHAT and FQNNGV. J gave up 4 bases and V 4 bases, and 5 bases lay outside the gene matches. The CDR3 region has the DNA TGTGCCAGCAGCTGGGGACAGGGTTCGTACGAGCAGTACTTC. The encoded protein is CASSWGQGSYEQYF.

This clonotype occurred a few times. The chain has TRBV29-1 and TRBJ2-2; D possibly matches TRBD1 or TRBD2 (5 bases each). V gave up 7 bases and J gave up 3 bases, with 18 bases separating them. The CDR3 sequence is 15 residues long. The V gene's germline CDR1 is SQVTM and CDR2 ANQGSEA. Here the CDR3 reads CSAEGSNVDTGELFF. CDR3 DNA: TGCAGCGCTGAGGGGTCAAACGTGGACACCGGGGAGCTGTTTTTT.

This clonotype was seen only once. The chain couples TRBV9 to TRBJ2-5, with D possibly being TRBD1 (6 bases). V shed 4 bases and J shed 5 bases, with 12 bases lying between them. Germline CDR1 and CDR2: SGDLS and YYNGEE. There are 13 residues in the CDR3. This CDR3 reads CASSPRTEETQYF. The CDR3 region has the DNA TGTGCCAGCAGCCCCCGGACAGAGGAGACCCAGTACTTC.

The genes are TRBV10-2 and TRBJ2-5, with TRBD2 identical over 10 bases. The CDR3 covers 14 residues. Germline CDR1 WSHSY, CDR2 SAAADI. V shed 6 bases, J shed 2 bases, and the junction held 3 bases outside the gene matches. The CDR3 coding sequence is TGCGCCAGCAGGATGGGACTAGCGCAAGAGACCCAGTACTTC. This sequence encodes CASRMGLAQETQYF.

This clonotype occurred a few times. The CDR3: CASGLGTSSEQYF. In nucleotides, the CDR3 is TGTGCCAGCGGGCTCGGGACTAGCAGCGAGCAGTACTTC. V and J are TRBV6-5 and TRBJ2-7; TRBD2 matches at 9 bases. Per germline, CDR1 MNHEY and CDR2 SVGAGI. CDR3 length: 13 amino acids. The V and J ends lost 8 bases and 6 bases, in that order; junction bases with no gene match: 8.

The chain couples TRBV29-1 to TRBJ1-2, with D perhaps TRBD1 (6 bases). Trimming took 4 bases from V and 6 from J, leaving 6 bases between them. Germline values: CDR1 SQVTM, CDR2 ANQGSEA. This CDR3 region has 10 residues. CDR3 sequence: CSVGTDGYTF. CDR3 sequence (DNA): TGCAGCGTTGGGACAGATGGCTACACCTTC.

This clonotype was observed a handful of times. The J gene is TRBJ2-7, the V gene TRBV7-9; 9 bases line up with TRBD2. Germline V gene lookup returns CDR1 SEHNR and CDR2 FQNEAQ (reference sequence). CDR3 length: 14 amino acids. With 3 bases clipped from V and 5 bases from J, the junction kept 5 bases outside the gene matches. The CDR3: CASSFGLAHNEQYF. CDR3 bases: TGTGCCAGCAGCTTCGGACTAGCGCACAACGAGCAGTACTTC.

The chain employs TRBV6-1 and TRBJ2-5; perhaps TRBD1 as D (6 bases). The CDR3 length is 15 residues. The germline gives CDR1 MNHNS, CDR2 SASEGT. Trimming took off 6 bases at V and 2 bases at J, with 16 bases between the two ends. The CDR3 here is CASSDRGQTQETQYF. The CDR3 DNA reads TGTGCCAGCAGCGACCGGGGACAAACTCAAGAGACCCAGTACTTC.

This chain joins TRBV6-1 and TRBJ1-1, with TRBD1 matching 8 bases. Trimming took 8 bases from V and 4 from J; bases not matched to a gene: 9. CDR1 MNHNS and CDR2 SASEGT come from the germline V gene. This CDR3 has 14 amino acids. CDR3 loop: CASSRGGTGTEAFF. CDR3 bases: TGTGCCAGCTCCCGGGGGGGGACAGGCACTGAAGCTTTCTTT.

This chain connects TRBV7-2 to TRBJ2-2; TRBD2 aligns across 7 bases. CDR1 is SGHTA, CDR2 FQGNSA, per germline. This CDR3 has 14 amino acids. V was pared by 2 bases and J by 4 bases, with 1 base of the junction left unmatched. The CDR3 region is CASSLSGATGELFF. CDR3 in DNA: TGTGCCAGCAGCTTAAGCGGGGCCACCGGGGAGCTGTTTTTT.

V is TRBV6-2 or TRBV6-3 and J is TRBJ1-1, with 12 bases identical to TRBD1. V was clipped by 7 bases and J by 1 base; unmatched bases: 7. CDR1 and CDR2 (germline): MNHEY, SVGEGT. CDR3 length: 16 amino acids. As DNA, the CDR3 is TGTGCCAGCACCTGGGGACAGGGGGCTTCGAACACTGAAGCTTTCTTT. It specifies CASTWGQGASNTEAFF.

The V call is TRBV29-1, the J call TRBJ1-5; weak D call: TRBD1 (5 bases). Germline V gene sequence: CDR1 SQVTM, CDR2 ANQGSEA. This CDR3 region has 13 residues. Trimming stripped 4 bases from V and 11 bases from J, with 18 bases between. The chain's CDR3 is CSVAGSGAATQHF. The CDR3 region has the DNA TGCAGCGTTGCAGGATCCGGGGCAGCTACCCAGCATTTT.

V and J are TRBV12-3 or TRBV12-4 and TRBJ1-5, with D possibly TRBD1 on 5 matching bases. This CDR3 is 14 amino acids long. V gave up 5 bases and J gave up 2 bases, with 10 bases separating them. CDR3 protein: CASSQTVGNQPQHF. DNA for the CDR3: TGTGCCAGCAGTCAGACAGTGGGCAATCAGCCCCAGCATTTT.

This clonotype was found a few times. This sequence joins TRBV5-1 and TRBJ2-4, with TRBD2 as a possible D gene (5 bases). Germline lookup yields CDR1 SGHRS and CDR2 YFSETQ. The ends were cut back, 4 bases at V and 7 bases at J, with 15 bases in the middle. The CDR3 consists of 14 residues. The CDR3 DNA reads TGCGCCAGCAGCCCCGAACAAGGGAGCAACATTCAGTACTTC. It is translated as CASSPEQGSNIQYF.

The V call is TRBV4-3, the J call TRBJ1-5, with D uncertain. The V end lost 0 bases, the J end lost 3 bases, and 12 bases lay between the germline ends. In germline, CDR1 is LGHNA, CDR2 YSLEER. There are 16 residues in the CDR3. The CDR3 nucleotides read TGCGCCAGCAGCCAAGATACCCCAGCCCTCAATCAGCCCCAGCATTTT. Translation gives CASSQDTPALNQPQHF.

This clonotype was detected a few times. The chain couples TRBV7-8 to TRBJ2-3; D is possibly TRBD2 (7 bases). The CDR3 length is 18 residues. Trimming removed 2 bases at V and 1 base at J, with 19 bases between. Per germline, CDR1 SGHVS and CDR2 FQNEAQ. DNA of the CDR3: TGTGCCAGCAGCTTATCCGAGGGGGGGCCCGTGCGCACAGATACGCAGTATTTT. Protein product: CASSLSEGGPVRTDTQYF.

This chain connects TRBV9 to TRBJ1-4; D not resolved. The CDR3 sequence is 12 residues long. Between the trimmed V and J ends, which lost 3 bases and 14 bases, there was a span of 14 bases. CDR1 and CDR2 (germline): SGDLS, YYNGEE. The CDR3 DNA follows: TGTGCCAGCAGCGACGAAGGAGGGCTTCTGTTTTTT. Protein product: CASSDEGGLLFF.

This clonotype was counted ten times or more. This chain joins TRBV12-3 or TRBV12-4 and TRBJ1-5, with D maybe TRBD1 (5 bases). With 4 bases removed from V and 3 bases from J, the gap between germline ends came to 7 bases. The CDR3 loop spans 13 amino acids. CDR3 in DNA: TGTGCCAGCAGTTGGGGGGACAATCAGCCCCAGCATTTT. Translating it yields CASSWGDNQPQHF.

This chain connects TRBV12-3 or TRBV12-4 to TRBJ1-2, with 9 bases lining up with TRBD1. Unmatched junction bases numbered 3, after V lost 3 bases and J lost 7 bases. This CDR3 comprises 13 residues. In DNA form, the CDR3 reads TGTGCCAGCAGTTTGGGACAGGGTCGTGGCTACACCTTC. It yields the protein CASSLGQGRGYTF.

The chain recombines TRBV20-1 with TRBJ2-7; D uncertain. The CDR3 totals 12 residues. Germline V gene sequence: CDR1 DFQATT, CDR2 SNEGSKA (reference sequence). V lost 6 bases, J lost 0 bases, and 9 bases lay in between. CDR3 loop: CSATGFSYEQYF. Written as DNA, the CDR3 is TGCAGTGCAACGGGCTTCTCCTACGAGCAGTACTTC.

CDR3 coding DNA: TGCAGTGCTAGAAAGGACCCGGCATCAACTAATGAAAAACTGTTTTTT. Amino acids: CSARKDPASTNEKLFF. The chain joins TRBV20-1 to TRBJ1-4; D gene uncertain. Looked up from germline, CDR1 is DFQATT and CDR2 is SNEGSKA (reference sequence). V gave up 2 bases and J gave up 0 bases, with 13 bases separating them. There are 16 residues in the CDR3.

This clonotype came up a few times. The chain joins TRBV11-2 to TRBJ2-4; D is perhaps TRBD2 (6 bases). The CDR3 has 13 residues. From germline, CDR1 is SGHAT and CDR2 FQNNGV. Trimming cost V 6 bases and J 4 bases, with 10 bases left between them. As DNA, the CDR3 is TGTGCCAGCAGTTGGGACTGGAAAAACATTCAGTACTTC. Translated, it gives CASSWDWKNIQYF.

This clonotype was detected many times. This sequence joins TRBV19 and TRBJ2-1; 10 bases fit TRBD2. V dropped 7 bases and J dropped 4; count of bases not matched to a gene: 4. The CDR3 extends over 14 amino acids. Germline CDR1 LNHDA, CDR2 SQIVND (reference sequence). CDR3 nucleotide sequence: TGTGCCAGTACCAGCGGGGGGGGTTACAATGAGCAGTTCTTC. It specifies CASTSGGGYNEQFF.

This clonotype occurred a few times. V is TRBV4-3 and J is TRBJ1-2; D gene unclear. CDR1 is LGHNA, CDR2 YSLEER, per germline. The CDR3 runs 15 residues. Trimming took off 6 bases at V and 6 bases at J, with 20 bases between the two ends. In nucleotides, the CDR3 is TGCGCCAGCAGTACCCTCGGACGGGGAGAGGATGGCTACACCTTC. Its translation: CASSTLGRGEDGYTF.

Only a few counts were recorded for this clonotype. The J gene is TRBJ2-5, the V gene TRBV7-9; D ambiguous. The germline gives CDR1 SEHNR, CDR2 FQNEAQ (reference sequence). V lost 5 bases, J lost 1 base, and 8 bases lay in between. This CDR3 has 13 amino acids. The CDR3 nucleotides read TGTGCCAGCAGCAGGATTACCCAAGAGACCCAGTACTTC. This encodes CASSRITQETQYF. Full variable domain (rest looked up from reference TRBV7-9 and TRBJ2-5): DTGVSQNPRHKITKRGQNVTFRCDPISEHNRLYWYRQTLGQGPEFLTYFQNEAQLEKSRLLSDRFSAERPKGSFSTLEIQRTEQGDSAMYLCASSRITQETQYFGPGTRLLVL.